The 30 T cell receptor beta chains reported below all come from one sample, sequenced in a study of shared clonotypes between healthy human individuals. Generated by immunoSEQ multiplex PCR, the TCRdb table keeps only in-frame clones and is missing some. This sample has about 500,000 clones, with roughly 80% found just once. The sample was PBMCs. The receptors come from a woman aged 40 to 50 in good health. Some clones in this sample may be carry-over from other donors' samples.

The genes are TRBV28 and TRBJ2-7, with no clear D. The germline gives CDR1 MDHEN, CDR2 SYDVKM. The CDR3 is 11 residues long. V lost 0 bases, J lost 5 bases, and 2 bases lay in between. The DNA for the CDR3 is TGTGCCAGCAGTTTATGGGACGAGCAGTACTTC. Translation: CASSLWDEQYF.

V and J are TRBV28 and TRBJ1-5, with 8 nucleotides matching TRBD1. Germline V gene sequence: CDR1 MDHEN, CDR2 SYDVKM. Trimming at V came to 2 bases and at J to 5 bases, leaving 11 bases not matched to a gene. CDR3 size: 17 residues. Written as DNA, the CDR3 is TGTGCCAGCAGTTTAGGTATGGGAGGACAGGGCGATCAGCCCCAGCATTTT. Residues: CASSLGMGGQGDQPQHF.

This rearrangement joins TRBV7-8 to TRBJ2-2, with 7 bases lining up with TRBD1. V shed 0 bases and J 4 bases; nucleotides not matched to a gene: 8. This CDR3 is built from 17 residues. Germline V gene sequence: CDR1 SGHVS, CDR2 FQNEAQ. The CDR3 protein is CASSLALKDRITGELFF. CDR3 DNA sequence: TGTGCCAGCAGCTTAGCCCTAAAGGACAGGATCACCGGGGAGCTGTTTTTT.

The rearrangement links TRBV7-6 to TRBJ1-2; possible D gene TRBD1, 5 bases. Germline V gene sequence: CDR1 SGHVS, CDR2 FNYEAQ. The germline V and J ends were trimmed by 3 bases and 8 bases, with 13 bases remaining between them. The CDR3 sequence is 13 residues long. CDR3 residues: CASSLEQDSGYTF. The CDR3 nucleotides read TGTGCCAGCAGCTTGGAACAGGATTCGGGCTACACCTTC. Drawing the rest from reference TRBV7-6 and TRBJ1-2, the complete variable domain is GAGVSQSPRYKVTKRGQDVALRCDPISGHVSLYWYRQALGQGPEFLTYFNYEAQQDKSGLPNDRFSAERPEGSISTLTIQRTEQRDSAMYRCASSLEQDSGYTFGSGTRLTVV.

The chain joins TRBV30 to TRBJ2-7; D not certain. CDR1 and CDR2 (germline): GTSNPN, SVGIG (reference sequence). Trimming took off 7 bases at V and 3 bases at J, with 7 bases between the two ends. The CDR3 is made up of 10 amino acids. CDR3 in DNA: TGTGCCTTCGGTAACTACGAGCAGTACTTC. Amino acids: CAFGNYEQYF.

Worth noting for this clone: With a much larger clone just one base away, this may be a read error. Other nucleotide sequences in the sample specify the same CDR3. The J gene is TRBJ1-5, the V gene TRBV6-6; D remains unclear. Germline values: CDR1 MNHNY, CDR2 SVGAGI (reference sequence). Trimming stripped 9 bases from V and 6 bases from J, with 12 bases between. The CDR3 spans 12 residues. CDR3 region: CASRLDAQPQHF. The CDR3 DNA reads TGTGCCAGTAGACTTGACGCTCAGCCCCAGCATTTT.

V is TRBV9 and J is TRBJ2-3; D not certain. CDR1 and CDR2 (germline): SGDLS, YYNGEE. The CDR3 sequence is 13 residues long. V was cut by 4 bases and J by 2 bases, with 8 bases left in between. In DNA, the CDR3 is TGTGCCAGCAGCACCAGACTCACAGATACGCAGTATTTT. Amino acids: CASSTRLTDTQYF.

This clone was recorded a few times. The rearrangement joins TRBV6-6 to TRBJ1-3; 8 bases line up with TRBD1. The CDR3 is 16 residues long. From germline, CDR1 is MNHNY and CDR2 SVGAGI (reference sequence). With V trimmed by 2 bases and J by 4 bases, 7 bases remained unmatched. The CDR3 nucleotides read TGTGCCAGCAGTTACACTGACAGGGGCCCCGGAAACACCATATATTTT. Translation: CASSYTDRGPGNTIYF.

The chain has TRBV19 and TRBJ2-1, with TRBD1 matching 10 bases. CDR1 is LNHDA and CDR2 is SQIVND in the germline V gene (reference sequence). CDR3 length: 18 amino acids. V lost 3 bases and J lost 4; bases outside the gene matches: 12. This chain's CDR3 is CASSIRFGTGARYNEQFF. In DNA, the CDR3 is TGTGCCAGTAGTATTAGGTTCGGGACAGGGGCGCGATACAATGAGCAGTTCTTC.

The chain uses TRBV7-2 and TRBJ2-7; TRBD1 aligns across 10 bases. The junction had 6 bases not matched to a gene; V was cut back by 4 bases and J by 6 bases. This CDR3 has 14 residues. CDR1 and CDR2 from the germline V gene are SGHTA and FQGNSA. CDR3 DNA sequence: TGTGCCAGCAGCTCATACGGACAGGGGGGCGAGCAGTACTTC. Encoded protein: CASSSYGQGGEQYF.

The table lists this clone with a count of one. The V and J genes are TRBV5-1 and TRBJ2-2; 13 bases fit TRBD2. Germline V gene data show CDR1 as SGHRS and CDR2 as YFSETQ. This CDR3 spans 16 amino acids. The V and J ends lost 2 bases and 7 bases, in that order; junction bases with no gene match: 5. The CDR3 bases are TGCGCCAGCAGCTTCGGACTAGCGGGAGAGGACGGGGAGCTGTTTTTT. Translation gives CASSFGLAGEDGELFF.

This clone was found once. This chain connects TRBV29-1 to TRBJ2-7; D might be TRBD1 or TRBD2, each matching 6 bases. The CDR3 is made up of 13 amino acids. The germline V gene encodes CDR1 SQVTM and CDR2 ANQGSEA. The V end lost 6 bases, the J end lost 3 bases, and 15 bases lay between the germline ends. DNA for the CDR3: TGCAGCGTAGCACAGGGACTTGACTACGAGCAGTACTTC. Encoded protein: CSVAQGLDYEQYF.

The rearrangement uses TRBV10-2 and TRBJ2-5; TRBD2 is a possible D gene (6 bases). The V end was cut by 2 bases, the J end by 7 bases, with 8 bases between. In germline, CDR1 is WSHSY, CDR2 SAAADI. The CDR3 sequence is 12 residues long. The DNA for the CDR3 is TGCGCCAGCAGTGAGACTAGCCGGACCCAGTACTTC. This gives the protein CASSETSRTQYF.

Only one count was recorded for this clone. For the CDR3, the DNA is TGTGCCAGCAGTTACCTGGGTCCTAATGAAAAACTGTTTTTT. This codes for CASSYLGPNEKLFF. This chain uses TRBV6-5 with TRBJ1-4; D remains ambiguous. V was pared by 2 bases and J by 3 bases, with 7 bases between. Germline V CDR1 and CDR2: MNHEY, SVGAGI. The CDR3 totals 14 residues.

This clone has just a few counts. CDR3 protein: CASSLGQTSGNTIYF. The CDR3 DNA is TGCGCCAGCAGCTTGGGGCAGACCTCTGGAAACACCATATATTTT. The chain couples TRBV5-1 to TRBJ1-3; D gene uncertain. Germline V gives CDR1 SGHRS, CDR2 YFSETQ. The CDR3 sequence is 15 residues long. Trimming took 0 bases from V and 0 from J, leaving 7 bases between them.

The chain employs TRBV7-6 and TRBJ2-7; 8 bases agree with TRBD2. With V trimmed by 4 bases and J by 6 bases, 5 bases remained unmatched. The CDR3 extends over 13 amino acids. Germline V gene data show CDR1 as SGHVS and CDR2 as FNYEAQ. The CDR3 nucleotides are TGTGCCAGCAGCTCACAAACTAGCGGCGAGCAGTACTTC. Translated, it gives CASSSQTSGEQYF.

This clone was seen just once. In DNA, the CDR3 is TGTGCCAGCAGCTTGGATCTAGGGGGGGAGCAGTTCTTC. This gives the protein CASSLDLGGEQFF. The J gene is TRBJ2-1, the V gene TRBV7-9; D possibly uses TRBD1 or TRBD2 (6 bases each). The V gene's germline CDR1 is SEHNR and CDR2 FQNEAQ (reference sequence). V lost 3 bases to trimming and J lost 10 bases, with 13 bases between them. The CDR3 extends over 13 amino acids.

The V call is TRBV6-4, the J call TRBJ1-2; 10 bases agree with TRBD1. The CDR3 length is 16 residues. J gave up 0 bases and V 6 bases, and 7 bases lay outside the gene matches. The germline CDR1 and CDR2 sequences are MRHNA and SNTAGT. Written as DNA, the CDR3 is TGTGCCAGCAGCCCCGGGACAGGGGCCCCTAACTATGGCTACACCTTC. Translation: CASSPGTGAPNYGYTF.

The chain links TRBV2 to TRBJ2-3; 8 bases are a match to TRBD1. CDR3 length: 13 residues. Germline V gene lookup returns CDR1 SNHLY and CDR2 FYNNEI. The trim removed 1 base at V and 8 bases at J, leaving 2 bases unmatched. The CDR3 reads CASSEVTGGTQYF. DNA of the CDR3: TGTGCCAGCAGTGAAGTAACAGGGGGTACGCAGTATTTT.

The chain carries TRBV2 and TRBJ1-2; D is possibly TRBD1 (6 bases). Per germline, CDR1 SNHLY and CDR2 FYNNEI. V dropped 1 base and J dropped 4 bases, with 7 bases sitting between them. The CDR3 spans 13 residues. The CDR3 reads CASSEGTVYGYTF. In DNA form, the CDR3 reads TGTGCCAGCAGTGAAGGGACAGTCTATGGCTACACCTTC.

The chain couples TRBV4-3 to TRBJ1-2, with D hard to call. CDR3 length equals 14 residues. CDR1 is LGHNA, CDR2 YSLEER, per germline. Trimming shortened V by 2 bases and J by 3 bases, and 10 bases separated the two germline ends. The CDR3 is CASSQIPPDYGYTF. DNA for the CDR3: TGCGCCAGCAGCCAAATCCCCCCAGACTATGGCTACACCTTC.

This clone was found a few times. The rearrangement joins TRBV7-2 to TRBJ2-5; D is possibly TRBD2 (6 bases). Germline CDR1 reads SGHTA; CDR2 reads FQGNSA. The V gene lost 3 bases and the J gene lost 1 base, with 9 bases spanning the gap. The CDR3 has 14 amino acids. CDR3 region: CASSFLATQETQYF. Written as DNA, the CDR3 is TGTGCCAGCAGCTTTCTAGCGACCCAAGAGACCCAGTACTTC.

This chain uses TRBV5-6 with TRBJ2-2, with unresolved D. V was shortened by 3 bases and J by 1 base, with 10 bases between the two germline ends. CDR3 length equals 15 residues. Germline V gives CDR1 SGHDT, CDR2 YYEEEE. Here the CDR3 DNA reads TGTGCCAGCAGCTCATACACGCGGAACACCGGGGAGCTGTTTTTT. Translation gives CASSSYTRNTGELFF.

This clone has a handful of counts. The J gene is TRBJ1-1, the V gene TRBV7-9, with D possibly matching TRBD1 (6 bases). CDR1 is SEHNR and CDR2 is FQNEAQ in the germline V gene (reference sequence). The CDR3 totals 13 residues. V shed 3 bases and J shed 7 bases, with 12 bases lying between them. The CDR3 sequence is CASSFNRANEAFF. CDR3 nucleotide sequence: TGTGCCAGCAGCTTTAACAGGGCAAATGAAGCTTTCTTT.

With respect to this clone: Other DNA sequences within the sample encode an identical CDR3. The chain is built from TRBV5-6 and TRBJ2-6, with a weak D call TRBD1 (6 bases). Trimming left V 4 bases short and J 3 bases short, with 11 bases between. Looked up from germline, CDR1 is SGHDT and CDR2 is YYEEEE. The CDR3 extends over 15 amino acids. CDR3 sequence: CASSPRGSGANVLTF. The CDR3 DNA follows: TGTGCCAGCAGCCCAAGGGGGAGTGGGGCCAACGTCCTGACTTTC.

As regards this clone: One junction end disagrees with the germline gene, perhaps due to a read error. This sequence joins TRBV28 and TRBJ2-3; D call uncertain. CDR1 MDHEN and CDR2 SYDVKM come from the germline V gene. The CDR3 extends over 13 amino acids. The CDR3 nucleotides read TGTGCCAGCAGCTTATCGTGGGGAGATACGCAGTATTTT. Its translation: CASSLSWGDTQYF.

As concerns this clone: The sample has other DNA sequences that encode this CDR3 too. The chain employs TRBV5-8 and TRBJ2-3, with D possibly called TRBD1 or TRBD2 (6 bases each). This CDR3 region has 12 residues. Trimming stripped 1 base from V and 10 bases from J, with 10 bases between. Germline values: CDR1 SGHTS, CDR2 YDEGEE. CDR3 coding DNA: TGTGCCAGCAGCTTGAGGGGGGCGTCGCAGTATTTT. It translates to CASSLRGASQYF.

The J gene is TRBJ1-1, the V gene TRBV29-1; possibly TRBD1 for D (6 bases). Germline CDR1 reads SQVTM; CDR2 reads ANQGSEA. There are 11 residues in the CDR3. Here the CDR3 reads CAGGPNTEAFF. CDR3 in DNA: TGCGCGGGGGGGCCGAACACTGAAGCTTTCTTT.

The gene calls are TRBV28 and TRBJ1-1; D may be TRBD1 (5 bases). Germline V gene data show CDR1 as MDHEN and CDR2 as SYDVKM. V lost 6 bases and J 1 base, leaving 12 bases between the germline ends. The CDR3 runs 14 residues. CDR3 region: CASRENGGNTEAFF. The DNA of the CDR3 is TGTGCCAGCAGAGAGAATGGGGGGAACACTGAAGCTTTCTTT.

This sequence joins TRBV4-3 and TRBJ2-7, with 10 bases that match TRBD1. The CDR3 runs 15 residues. Germline V gives CDR1 LGHNA, CDR2 YSLEER. Trimming took 0 bases from V and 3 from J; bases not matched to a gene: 2. CDR3 DNA sequence: TGCGCCAGCAGCCAAGAGGGACAGGGGATCTACGAGCAGTACTTC. It specifies CASSQEGQGIYEQYF.